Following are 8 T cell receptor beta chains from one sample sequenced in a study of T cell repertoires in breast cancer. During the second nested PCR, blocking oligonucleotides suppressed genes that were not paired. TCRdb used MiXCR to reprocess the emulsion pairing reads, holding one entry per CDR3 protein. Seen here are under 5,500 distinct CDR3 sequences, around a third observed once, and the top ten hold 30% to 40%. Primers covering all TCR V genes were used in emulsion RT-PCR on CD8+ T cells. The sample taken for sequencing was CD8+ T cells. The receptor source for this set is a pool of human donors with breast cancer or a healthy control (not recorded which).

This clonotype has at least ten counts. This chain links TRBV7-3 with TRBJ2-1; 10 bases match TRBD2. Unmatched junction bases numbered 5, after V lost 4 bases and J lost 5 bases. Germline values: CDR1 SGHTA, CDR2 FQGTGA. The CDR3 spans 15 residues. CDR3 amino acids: CASSSSGSLDNEQFF. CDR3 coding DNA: TGTGCCAGCAGCTCTAGCGGGAGTCTCGACAATGAGCAGTTCTTC. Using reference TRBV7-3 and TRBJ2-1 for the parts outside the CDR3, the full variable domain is GAGVSQTPSNKVTEKGKYVELRCDPISGHTALYWYRQSLGQGPEFLIYFQGTGAADDSGLPNDRFFAVRPEGSVSTLKIQRTERGDSAVYLCASSSSGSLDNEQFFGPGTRLTVL.

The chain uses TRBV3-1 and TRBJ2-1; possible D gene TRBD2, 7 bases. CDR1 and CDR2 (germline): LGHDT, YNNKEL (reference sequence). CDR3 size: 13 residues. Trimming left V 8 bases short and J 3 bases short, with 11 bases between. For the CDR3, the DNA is TGTGCCAGCGGGGGGGCCGGCTACAATGAGCAGTTCTTC. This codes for CASGGAGYNEQFF.

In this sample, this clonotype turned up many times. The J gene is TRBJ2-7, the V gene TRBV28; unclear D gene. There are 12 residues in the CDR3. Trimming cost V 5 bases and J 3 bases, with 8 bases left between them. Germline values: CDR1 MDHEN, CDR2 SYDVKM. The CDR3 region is CASSARDYEQYF. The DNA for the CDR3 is TGTGCCAGCAGTGCTCGTGACTACGAGCAGTACTTC.

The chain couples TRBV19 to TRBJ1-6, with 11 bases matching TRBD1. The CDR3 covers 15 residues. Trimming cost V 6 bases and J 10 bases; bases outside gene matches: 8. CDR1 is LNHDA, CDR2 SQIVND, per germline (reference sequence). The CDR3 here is CASSNTGTGGSPLHF. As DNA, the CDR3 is TGTGCCAGTAGCAATACCGGGACAGGGGGATCACCCCTCCACTTT.

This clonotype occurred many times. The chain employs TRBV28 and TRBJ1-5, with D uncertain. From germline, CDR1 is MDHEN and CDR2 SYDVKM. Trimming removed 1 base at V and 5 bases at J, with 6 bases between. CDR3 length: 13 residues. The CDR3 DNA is TGTGCCAGCAGTTTATCGGGCGATCAGCCCCAGCATTTT. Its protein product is CASSLSGDQPQHF.

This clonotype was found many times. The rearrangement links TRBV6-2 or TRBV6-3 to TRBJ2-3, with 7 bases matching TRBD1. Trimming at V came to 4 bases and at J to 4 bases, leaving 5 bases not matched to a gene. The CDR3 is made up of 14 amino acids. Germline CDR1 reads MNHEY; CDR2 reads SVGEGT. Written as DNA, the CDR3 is TGTGCCAGCAGTTTTACCGACAGGGCAGATACGCAGTATTTT. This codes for CASSFTDRADTQYF.

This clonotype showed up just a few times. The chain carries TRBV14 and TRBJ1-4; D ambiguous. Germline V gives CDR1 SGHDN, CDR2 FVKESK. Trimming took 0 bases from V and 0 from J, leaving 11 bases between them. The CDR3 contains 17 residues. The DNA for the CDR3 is TGTGCCAGCAGCCAAGACTGGGGAGAGTCAACTAATGAAAAACTGTTTTTT. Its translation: CASSQDWGESTNEKLFF.

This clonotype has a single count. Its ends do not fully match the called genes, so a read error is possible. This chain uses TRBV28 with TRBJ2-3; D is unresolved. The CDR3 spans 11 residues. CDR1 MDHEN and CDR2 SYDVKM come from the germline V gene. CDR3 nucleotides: TGTGCCCGCAGGTTGGCAGAGCCGCAGTATTTT. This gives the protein CARRLAEPQYF.